The sequence of this T cell receptor (beta chain) was determined in a study of shared clonotypes between healthy human individuals. Overall study results and limits: Naive subsets tended to show greater estimated richness than memory subsets.

Measured with immunoSEQ multiplex PCR; TCRdb has only the in-frame clones, and not every one. The top ten clones hold approximately 0.06% of a sample with under 650,000 clones, 90% to 96% of them seen once. Germline V CDR1 and CDR2: LNHDA, SQIVND (reference sequence). V gave up 1 base and J gave up 1 base, with 9 bases separating them. This CDR3 comprises 15 residues. Comments on this clone: Antigen: not known.

This TCR came from a woman in her 30s in good health. The chain combines TRBV19 with TRBJ2-3; D might be TRBD2 (5 bases). Sequences were obtained from naive CD4+ T cells sorted from blood. Indicated subset: CD45RA+ positively selected. The CDR3 protein is CASSIVGSGTDTQYF. The CDR3, as DNA: TGTGCCAGTAGTATAGTCGGTAGCGGCACAGATACGCAGTATTTT.